This section outlines one T cell receptor (beta chain) sequence together with its context. This specimen comes from a study of blood T cell repertoires in COVID-19. About the research overall: T cells, B-cell-depleted T cells, or PBMCs provided the cDNA or gDNA that served as material.

The length of the CDR3 is 16 residues. Germline CDR1 and CDR2: MGHRA and YSYEKL. The trim removed 3 bases at V and 4 bases at J, leaving 5 bases unmatched. Authors' analysis steps: Estimated nucleated cell counts came from reference gene primer amplification. Some clones are missing from TCRdb's copy, which holds only in-frame ones; the method was immunoSEQ multiplex PCR. V and J calls and clone size come straight from that table; D and trimming were deduced from the DNA. The sample has approximately 37,000 clones, about 86% seen once. Sequenced sample: peripheral blood. This chain links TRBV4-1 with TRBJ2-2; the match to TRBD1 covers 10 bases. The origin of this receptor is a man aged 40-55 years with active COVID-19. This CDR3 reads CASSQGDRGPTGELFF. For the CDR3, the DNA is TGCGCCAGCAGCCAGGGAGACAGGGGGCCCACCGGGGAGCTGTTTTTT.